The sequence of this TCR beta chain was determined in a study of cytomegalovirus exposure and HLA in healthy donors. The CDR3 totals 14 residues. V gave up 1 base and J gave up 1 base, with 8 bases separating them. Looked up from germline, CDR1 is SGHNT and CDR2 is YYREEE (reference sequence). The PCR was carried out with 60 Vbeta primers and 13 Jbeta primers. Assay used: immunoSEQ multiplex PCR; TCRdb lists only in-frame clones, some missing. The sample shows over 110,000 clones, about four fifths of them seen only once. The sample consisted of PBMCs. This chain joins TRBV5-4 and TRBJ1-2, with unresolved D. This TCR came from a female donor in good health and CMV-seronegative. The CDR3 DNA reads as TGTGCCAGCAGCTTGCGACAAAGTAACTATGGCTACACCTTC. Translation: CASSLRQSNYGYTF.